This TCR beta chain is drawn from a study of T cell responses to AZD1222 COVID-19 vaccine (dated by TCRdb to the early 2020s). Turning to the overall study: A total of 233 trial participants underwent TCR sequencing, of whom around 210 had received two doses of AZD1222 and some 25 had received two doses of the MenACWY control vaccine. Trial participants were enrolled into age subgroups of 18-55, 56-69 and 70-plus years, which contained about 150, 27 and 61 TCR-sequenced participants, respectively.

For this clone: The clone's antigen remains unknown. No base quality information exists; no much larger clone differs at one position.

The time point label for this specimen denotes: about 28 days (+/-7) after the second vaccine dose. AZD1222 recipients with second doses at about 4 weeks or about 12 weeks were pooled, because spike-specific TCR depth and breadth did not differ between schedules. Samples from vaccinated people were obtained from the UK trials COV001 and COV002, which included a single-blind randomized controlled phase 2/3 trial of AZD1222 (ChAdOx1 nCoV-19) in healthy adults. For TCRbeta chain sequencing, PBMC samples from trial participants were taken at day 0 and at day 28 after the second dose. The full study reports these points: Participants were mostly white British, with more females than males. The authors suggested clonal diversity may have been underestimated. No day 14 peak-response samples were available, so repertoires were characterized only after the peak T cell response. After two AZD1222 doses, both the breadth and the depth of spike-specific TCRs were significantly higher than at day 0 and than in MenACWY recipients. Conclusions about previously exposed vaccinees were limited because only six AZD1222 recipients were SARS-CoV-2 seropositive at baseline. Reportedly, almost half of the unique spike-specific TCRs recognized epitopes lying outside the regions that are mutated in the B.1.351 and B.1.1.7 variants. Vaccine-associated CD4 TCRs spanned the whole spike protein, with dominant responses in regions 160-218 and 743-854. In the small 56-69-year group, the increase in depth fell short of significance, most likely because of low power.

The CDR3 regions of human TCRbeta chains were analyzed by immunosequencing. In the paper's pipeline: Repertoire TCRs were matched against a reference library of SARS-CoV-2-specific TCRs generated with the MIRA antigen-specificity platform. Breadth was defined as the fraction of unique TCRs that were SARS-CoV-2-associated. Depth was defined as the fraction of total T cells that were SARS-CoV-2-associated. Using the MIRA data, each spike-specific TCR was mapped to the spike region that the TCR reacts to and placed in a CD4 or CD8 class. Log10-transformed breadth and depth values were compared by one-way ANOVA with Sidak's multiple comparisons tests. Not all clones reach the TCRdb copy of this immuneACCESS table, which keeps in-frame sequences only. Checked studies attribute under half of the gap to unresolved V genes and leave the rest unexplained. For V, J and clone size, that table is used; D and trimming come from the DNA. In all, the sample holds more than 55,000 clones, and nearly 90% of those were seen once. The top ten clones comprise 6.1% of the sample.

The sequencing used peripheral blood, collected 28 days after the second AZD1222 dose. The source is an adult who received the AZD1222 COVID-19 vaccine.

The DNA sequence is as follows: TGTGCCAGCAGCCAGACGGTCGGTGGAGACTATGGCTACACCTTC. Translated, this is CASSQTVGGDYGYTF. The rearrangement joined TRBV3-1 (or the pseudogene TRBV3-2) to TRBJ1-2; no D gene call is confident. V is cut by 3 bases and J by 3 bases, and the space between the germline ends is 14 bases. Its CDR3 holds 15 amino acids, cysteine through phenylalanine. Only the CDR3 part of the read is kept: 45 bases, read in frame from the first base. Via the germline V gene (reference sequence), CDR1 is LGHDT and CDR2 YNNKEL.